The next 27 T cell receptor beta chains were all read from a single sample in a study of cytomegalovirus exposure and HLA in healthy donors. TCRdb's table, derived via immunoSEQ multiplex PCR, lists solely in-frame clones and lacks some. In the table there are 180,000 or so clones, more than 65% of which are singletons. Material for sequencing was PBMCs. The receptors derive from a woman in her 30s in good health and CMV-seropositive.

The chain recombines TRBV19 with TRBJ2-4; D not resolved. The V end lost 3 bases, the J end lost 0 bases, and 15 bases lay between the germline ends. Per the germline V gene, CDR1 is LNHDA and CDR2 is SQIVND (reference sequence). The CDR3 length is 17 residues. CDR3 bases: TGTGCCAGTAGTATCCCCGCACTGTCTCTAGCCAAAAACATTCAGTACTTC. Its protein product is CASSIPALSLAKNIQYF.

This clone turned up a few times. Here the CDR3 DNA reads TGTGCCAGCAGCTTATTTCCCCGGGACAGCTACGAGCAGTACTTC. Translation gives CASSLFPRDSYEQYF. The rearrangement uses TRBV7-8 and TRBJ2-7, with 7 bases that match TRBD1. The CDR3 has 15 residues. CDR1 and CDR2 (germline): SGHVS, FQNEAQ. V lost 2 bases, J lost 3 bases, and 7 bases stayed unmatched.

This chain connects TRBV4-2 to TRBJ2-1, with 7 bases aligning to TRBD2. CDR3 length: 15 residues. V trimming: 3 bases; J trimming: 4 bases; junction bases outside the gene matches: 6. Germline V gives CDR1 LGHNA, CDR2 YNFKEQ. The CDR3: CASSHPSGNYNEQFF. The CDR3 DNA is TGTGCCAGCAGCCATCCTAGCGGAAATTACAATGAGCAGTTCTTC.

The CDR3 region is CASSATLGETYEQYF. CDR3 DNA sequence: TGTGCCAGCAGCGCCACGCTAGGGGAAACCTACGAGCAGTACTTC. The gene calls are TRBV9 and TRBJ2-7; D possibly corresponds to TRBD1 (5 bases). The length of the CDR3 is 15 residues. Germline CDR1 SGDLS, CDR2 YYNGEE. The V and J ends lost 3 bases and 2 bases respectively, with 15 bases between them.

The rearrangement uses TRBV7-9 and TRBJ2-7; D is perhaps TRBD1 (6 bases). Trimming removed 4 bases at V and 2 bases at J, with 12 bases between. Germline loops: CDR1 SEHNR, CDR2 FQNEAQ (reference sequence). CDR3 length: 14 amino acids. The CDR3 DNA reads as TGTGCCAGCAGCTACAGGGTCGGGACCTACGAGCAGTACTTC. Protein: CASSYRVGTYEQYF.

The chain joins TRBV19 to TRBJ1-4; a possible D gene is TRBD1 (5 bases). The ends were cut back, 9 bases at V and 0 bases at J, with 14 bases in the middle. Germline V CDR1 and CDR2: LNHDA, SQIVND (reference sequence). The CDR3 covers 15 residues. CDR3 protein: CASIYRDSTNEKLFF. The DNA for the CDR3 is TGTGCCAGCATTTATAGGGACTCAACTAATGAAAAACTGTTTTTT. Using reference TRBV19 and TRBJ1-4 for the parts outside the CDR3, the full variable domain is DGGITQSPKYLFRKEGQNVTLSCEQNLNHDAMYWYRQDPGQGLRLIYYSQIVNDFQKGDIAEGYSVSREKKESFPLTVTSAQKNPTAFYLCASIYRDSTNEKLFFGSGTQLSVL.

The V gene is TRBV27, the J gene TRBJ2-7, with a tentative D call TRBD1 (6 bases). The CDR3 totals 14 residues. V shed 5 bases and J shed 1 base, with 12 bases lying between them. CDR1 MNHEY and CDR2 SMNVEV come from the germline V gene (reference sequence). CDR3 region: CASSPWTESYEQYF. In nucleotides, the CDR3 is TGTGCCAGCAGTCCATGGACAGAGTCCTACGAGCAGTACTTC.

The CDR3 coding sequence is TGTGCCAGCAGTGAGGGCGGGAGTTTCAATGAGCAGTTCTTC. Translating it yields CASSEGGSFNEQFF. The chain employs TRBV2 and TRBJ2-1; 7 nucleotides agree with TRBD2. V lost 3 bases and J lost 6; bases outside the gene matches: 5. Germline loops: CDR1 SNHLY, CDR2 FYNNEI. The CDR3 runs 14 residues.

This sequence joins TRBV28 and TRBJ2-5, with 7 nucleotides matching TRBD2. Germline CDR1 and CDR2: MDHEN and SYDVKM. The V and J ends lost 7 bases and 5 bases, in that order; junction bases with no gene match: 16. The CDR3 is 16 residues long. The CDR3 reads CASTLAAFLGTETQYF. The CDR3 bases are TGTGCCAGCACCCTAGCGGCCTTCCTGGGGACGGAGACCCAGTACTTC. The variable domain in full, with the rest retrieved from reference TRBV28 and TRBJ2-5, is DVKVTQSSRYLVKRTGEKVFLECVQDMDHENMFWYRQDPGLGLRLIYFSYDVKMKEKGDIPEGYSVSREKKERFSLILESASTNQTSMYLCASTLAAFLGTETQYFGPGTRLLVL.

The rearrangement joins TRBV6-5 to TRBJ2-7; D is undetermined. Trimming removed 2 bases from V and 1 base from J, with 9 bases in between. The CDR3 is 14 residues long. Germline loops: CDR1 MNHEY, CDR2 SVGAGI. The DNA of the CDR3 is TGTGCCAGCAGTTACACCCCGGTGTCCTACGAGCAGTACTTC. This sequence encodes CASSYTPVSYEQYF.

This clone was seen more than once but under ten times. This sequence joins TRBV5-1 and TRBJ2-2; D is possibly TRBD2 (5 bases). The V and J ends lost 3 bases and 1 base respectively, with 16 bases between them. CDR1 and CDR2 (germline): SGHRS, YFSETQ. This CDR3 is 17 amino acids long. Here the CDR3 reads CASSSPLDPLNTGELFF. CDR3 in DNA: TGCGCCAGCAGCTCGCCACTAGATCCGCTGAACACCGGGGAGCTGTTTTTT.

The CDR3 DNA reads as TGCAGCGTCGACGGAGGTCCGGGGGATACGCAGTATTTT. Its translation: CSVDGGPGDTQYF. The rearrangement uses TRBV29-1 and TRBJ2-3; D is possibly TRBD2 (5 bases). The CDR3 runs 13 residues. The germline V gene encodes CDR1 SQVTM and CDR2 ANQGSEA. The V end was cut by 6 bases, the J end by 6 bases, with 16 bases between.

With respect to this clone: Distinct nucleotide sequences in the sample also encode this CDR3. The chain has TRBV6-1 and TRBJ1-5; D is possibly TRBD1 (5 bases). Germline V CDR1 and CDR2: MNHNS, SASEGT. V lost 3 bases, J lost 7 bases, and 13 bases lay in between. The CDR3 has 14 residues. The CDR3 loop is CASSEGRGRQPQHF. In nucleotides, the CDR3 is TGTGCCAGCAGTGAGGGAAGGGGTAGGCAGCCCCAGCATTTT.

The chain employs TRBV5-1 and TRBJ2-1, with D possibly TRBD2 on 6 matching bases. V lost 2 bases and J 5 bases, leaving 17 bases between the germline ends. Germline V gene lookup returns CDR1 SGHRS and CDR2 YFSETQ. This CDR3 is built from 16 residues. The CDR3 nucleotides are TGCGCCAGCAGCTTAGATATGGCGGGGTCCCACAATGAGCAGTTCTTC. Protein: CASSLDMAGSHNEQFF.

The CDR3 loop is CASSEGGQGHNEQFF. CDR3 DNA: TGTGCCAGCAGTGAAGGGGGGCAGGGGCACAATGAGCAGTTCTTC. This rearrangement joins TRBV6-1 to TRBJ2-1; tentative D call: TRBD1 (6 bases). This CDR3 has 15 residues. Germline CDR1 reads MNHNS; CDR2 reads SASEGT. The germline V and J ends were trimmed by 1 base and 5 bases, with 12 bases remaining between them.

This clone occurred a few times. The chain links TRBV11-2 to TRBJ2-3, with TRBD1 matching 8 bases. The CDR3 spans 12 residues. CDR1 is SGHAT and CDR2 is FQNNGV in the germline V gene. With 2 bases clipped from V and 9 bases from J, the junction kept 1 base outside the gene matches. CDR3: CASSLQGATQYF. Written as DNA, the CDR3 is TGTGCCAGCAGCTTACAGGGGGCGACGCAGTATTTT.

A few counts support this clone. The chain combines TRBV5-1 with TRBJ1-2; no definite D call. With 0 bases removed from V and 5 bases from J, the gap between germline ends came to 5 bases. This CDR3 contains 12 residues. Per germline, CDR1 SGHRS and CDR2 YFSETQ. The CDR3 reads CASSLDRYGYTF. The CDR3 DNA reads TGCGCCAGCAGCTTGGACAGATATGGCTACACCTTC.

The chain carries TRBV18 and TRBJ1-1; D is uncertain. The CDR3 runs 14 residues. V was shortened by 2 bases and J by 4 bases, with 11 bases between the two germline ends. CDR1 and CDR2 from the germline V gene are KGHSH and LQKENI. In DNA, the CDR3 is TGTGCCAGCTCACCATCGGACGGGGTCACTGAAGCTTTCTTT. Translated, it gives CASSPSDGVTEAFF.

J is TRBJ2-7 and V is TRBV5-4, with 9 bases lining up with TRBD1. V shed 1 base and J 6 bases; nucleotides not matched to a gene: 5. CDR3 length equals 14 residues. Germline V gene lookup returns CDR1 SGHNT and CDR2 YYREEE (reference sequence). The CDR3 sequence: CASSLKTGGSEQYF. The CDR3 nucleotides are TGTGCCAGCAGCTTGAAGACAGGGGGGAGCGAGCAGTACTTC.

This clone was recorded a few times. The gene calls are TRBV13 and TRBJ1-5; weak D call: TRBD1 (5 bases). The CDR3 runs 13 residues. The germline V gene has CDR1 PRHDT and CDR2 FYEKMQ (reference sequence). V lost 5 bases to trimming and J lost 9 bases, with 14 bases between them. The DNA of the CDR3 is TGTGCCAGCAGCCTGGGGGGAGTAGGGCCCCAGCATTTT. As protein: CASSLGGVGPQHF. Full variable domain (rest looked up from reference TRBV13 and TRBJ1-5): AAGVIQSPRHLIKEKRETATLKCYPIPRHDTVYWYQQGPGQDPQFLISFYEKMQSDKGSIPDRFSAQQFSDYHSELNMSSLELGDSALYFCASSLGGVGPQHFGDGTRLSIL.

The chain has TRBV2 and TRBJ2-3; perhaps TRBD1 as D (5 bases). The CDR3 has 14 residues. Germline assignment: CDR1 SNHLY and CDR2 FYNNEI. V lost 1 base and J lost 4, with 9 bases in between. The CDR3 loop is CASSEVGVADTQYF. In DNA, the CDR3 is TGTGCCAGCAGTGAAGTAGGGGTGGCAGATACGCAGTATTTT.

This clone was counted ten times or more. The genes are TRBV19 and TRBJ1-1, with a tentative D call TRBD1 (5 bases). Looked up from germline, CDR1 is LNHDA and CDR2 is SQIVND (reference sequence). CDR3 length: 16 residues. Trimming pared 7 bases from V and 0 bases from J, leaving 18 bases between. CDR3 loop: CASTLGGVELNTEAFF. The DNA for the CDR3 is TGTGCCAGTACCCTCGGAGGGGTGGAATTGAACACTGAAGCTTTCTTT. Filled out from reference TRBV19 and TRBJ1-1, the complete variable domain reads DGGITQSPKYLFRKEGQNVTLSCEQNLNHDAMYWYRQDPGQGLRLIYYSQIVNDFQKGDIAEGYSVSREKKESFPLTVTSAQKNPTAFYLCASTLGGVELNTEAFFGQGTRLTVV.

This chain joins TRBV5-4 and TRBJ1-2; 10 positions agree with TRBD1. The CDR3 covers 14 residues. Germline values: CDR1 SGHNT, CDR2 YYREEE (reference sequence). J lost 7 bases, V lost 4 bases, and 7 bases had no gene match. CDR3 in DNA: TGTGCCAGCAGCCCGTCCCGGGACAGGGGTGGCTACACCTTC. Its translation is CASSPSRDRGGYTF.

CDR3 nucleotides: TGTGCCATCTCGCATGGAGCATCTCCCGACGAGCAGTACTTC. The encoded protein is CAISHGASPDEQYF. This chain links TRBV28 with TRBJ2-7; no firm D call. The germline gives CDR1 MDHEN, CDR2 SYDVKM. This CDR3 comprises 14 residues. V was pared by 10 bases and J by 5 bases, with 21 bases between. Combining the CDR3 with reference TRBV28 and TRBJ2-7 gives the whole variable domain DVKVTQSSRYLVKRTGEKVFLECVQDMDHENMFWYRQDPGLGLRLIYFSYDVKMKEKGDIPEGYSVSREKKERFSLILESASTNQTSMYLCAISHGASPDEQYFGPGTRLTVT.

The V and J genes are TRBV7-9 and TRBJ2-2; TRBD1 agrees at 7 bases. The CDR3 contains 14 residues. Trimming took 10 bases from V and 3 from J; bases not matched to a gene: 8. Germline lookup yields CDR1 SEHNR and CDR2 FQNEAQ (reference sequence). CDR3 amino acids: CATRQGTDTGELFF. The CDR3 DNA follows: TGTGCCACCCGACAGGGTACAGACACCGGGGAGCTGTTTTTT.

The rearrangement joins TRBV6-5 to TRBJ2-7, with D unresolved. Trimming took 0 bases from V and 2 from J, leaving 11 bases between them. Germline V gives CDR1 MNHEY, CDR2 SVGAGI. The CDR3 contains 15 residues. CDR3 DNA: TGTGCCAGCAGTTACTCCGGCGGATCGGCCTACGAGCAGTACTTC. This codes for CASSYSGGSAYEQYF.

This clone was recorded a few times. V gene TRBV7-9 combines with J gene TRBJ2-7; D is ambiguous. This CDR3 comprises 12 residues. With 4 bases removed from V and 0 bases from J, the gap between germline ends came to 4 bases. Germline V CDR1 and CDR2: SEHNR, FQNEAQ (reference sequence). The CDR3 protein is CASSYSSYEQYF. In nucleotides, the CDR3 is TGTGCCAGCAGCTACAGCTCCTACGAGCAGTACTTC. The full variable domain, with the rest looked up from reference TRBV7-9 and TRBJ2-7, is DTGVSQNPRHKITKRGQNVTFRCDPISEHNRLYWYRQTLGQGPEFLTYFQNEAQLEKSRLLSDRFSAERPKGSFSTLEIQRTEQGDSAMYLCASSYSSYEQYFGPGTRLTVT.